These 30 T cell receptor beta chains originate from one sample sequenced in a study of blood T cell repertoires in COVID-19. Measured with immunoSEQ multiplex PCR; TCRdb has only the in-frame clones, and not every one. The table has some 63,000 clones, around three quarters seen once; the top ten hold around 30%. The specimen was peripheral blood. Source of these receptors: a human donor in a cohort sampled during active COVID-19.

This chain links TRBV5-1 with TRBJ2-1; no clear D. Germline V gives CDR1 SGHRS, CDR2 YFSETQ. CDR3 length: 16 residues. V lost 4 bases, J lost 8 bases, and 22 bases lay in between. Written as DNA, the CDR3 is TGCGCCAGCAGCGTCAGCAGCGAAGCCCGGGTGCATGAGCAGTTCTTC. It yields the protein CASSVSSEARVHEQFF. Full variable domain (remainder filled in from reference TRBV5-1 and TRBJ2-1): KAGVTQTPRYLIKTRGQQVTLSCSPISGHRSVSWYQQTPGQGLQFLFEYFSETQRNKGNFPGRFSGRQFSNSRSEMNVSTLELGDSALYLCASSVSSEARVHEQFFGPGTRLTVL.

The chain couples TRBV14 to TRBJ2-1; TRBD2 matches at 8 bases. After removal of 3 bases from V and 6 bases from J, the junction contained 10 bases not matched to a gene. Germline V gene data show CDR1 as SGHDN and CDR2 as FVKESK. CDR3 length equals 16 residues. CDR3 DNA: TGTGCCAGCAGCCAGATCCCGGGACTAGGACCCAATGAGCAGTTCTTC. Its translation is CASSQIPGLGPNEQFF.

This clone was seen only once. The J gene is TRBJ2-2, the V gene TRBV6-5; TRBD2 agrees at 7 bases. The ends lost 0 bases at V and 7 bases at J; junction bases unmatched: 8. The germline CDR1 and CDR2 sequences are MNHEY and SVGAGI. CDR3 size: 16 residues. The CDR3 sequence: CASSYSWSGGGGELFF. The CDR3 nucleotides are TGTGCCAGCAGTTACTCATGGTCGGGGGGAGGCGGGGAGCTGTTTTTT.

V gene TRBV7-2 combines with J gene TRBJ1-2; TRBD1 might be the D (6 bases). The V gene's germline CDR1 is SGHTA and CDR2 FQGNSA. V lost 5 bases, J lost 0 bases, and 16 bases lay in between. There are 16 residues in the CDR3. DNA of the CDR3: TGTGCCAGCAGCCGCCCAGGGGCCGCTACTAACTATGGCTACACCTTC. It is translated as CASSRPGAATNYGYTF.

The V call is TRBV19, the J call TRBJ1-2; TRBD1 is a possible D gene (5 bases). This CDR3 is built from 14 residues. Trimming removed 4 bases from V and 5 bases from J, with 14 bases in between. Germline V gene lookup returns CDR1 LNHDA and CDR2 SQIVND (reference sequence). The CDR3 protein is CASSNKWGDYGYTF. DNA for the CDR3: TGTGCCAGTAGTAATAAGTGGGGGGATTATGGCTACACCTTC.

The gene calls are TRBV29-1 and TRBJ2-7, with TRBD2 identical over 8 bases. Germline lookup yields CDR1 SQVTM and CDR2 ANQGSEA. V was pared by 7 bases and J by 0 bases, with 8 bases of the junction left unmatched. The CDR3 extends over 14 amino acids. CDR3 residues: CSAAGGASSYEQYF. The DNA of the CDR3 is TGCAGCGCCGCCGGGGGGGCCAGCTCCTACGAGCAGTACTTC.

V is TRBV6-1 and J is TRBJ1-5, with 10 bases matching TRBD1. J lost 1 base, V lost 3 bases, and 6 bases had no gene match. The CDR3 has 17 amino acids. Germline-derived CDR1 and CDR2 are MNHNS and SASEGT. The CDR3 DNA reads as TGTGCCAGCAGTGAGAGACAGGGGGCCTTAAGCAATCAGCCCCAGCATTTT. It codes for CASSERQGALSNQPQHF.

The chain has TRBV6-5 and TRBJ2-3; 11 positions agree with TRBD2. V trimming: 6 bases; J trimming: 5 bases; junction bases outside the gene matches: 7. The CDR3 covers 15 residues. CDR1 is MNHEY, CDR2 SVGAGI, per germline. The CDR3 is CASSPTSGIGDTQYF. As DNA, the CDR3 is TGTGCCAGCAGCCCGACTAGCGGGATTGGAGATACGCAGTATTTT.

This clone has a single count. The CDR3 loop is CASSAQDRGGAGANVLTF. CDR3 bases: TGTGCCAGCAGTGCACAGGACAGGGGGGGGGCTGGGGCCAACGTCCTGACTTTC. The chain has TRBV6-1 and TRBJ2-6, with 10 bases matching TRBD1. The ends lost 4 bases at V and 2 bases at J; junction bases unmatched: 8. Germline V lookup: CDR1 MNHNS, CDR2 SASEGT. The CDR3 loop spans 18 amino acids.

The chain couples TRBV12-5 to TRBJ2-1; TRBD2 matches at 13 bases. The germline V gene has CDR1 LGHNT and CDR2 FRNRAP. This CDR3 is 18 amino acids long. Trimming removed 0 bases from V and 2 bases from J; junction bases left unmatched: 4. This chain's CDR3 is CASGLVLGLAGTYNEQFF. The CDR3 nucleotides read TGTGCTAGTGGTTTGGTACTGGGACTAGCGGGGACCTACAATGAGCAGTTCTTC.

J is TRBJ2-7 and V is TRBV5-1; D gene uncertain. The CDR3 is made up of 11 amino acids. V was pared by 1 base and J by 10 bases, with 9 bases between. Germline loops: CDR1 SGHRS, CDR2 YFSETQ. Written as DNA, the CDR3 is TGCGCCAGCAGCTTGAACAGCCTCCAGTACTTC. Encoded protein: CASSLNSLQYF.

The chain carries TRBV5-1 and TRBJ1-2; D gene unclear. Germline CDR1 and CDR2: SGHRS and YFSETQ. Trimming shortened V by 2 bases and J by 8 bases, and 13 bases separated the two germline ends. The CDR3 is made up of 13 amino acids. CDR3 DNA sequence: TGCGCCAGCAGCTTTGACCCCTCGGGGGGCTACACCTTC. Translation gives CASSFDPSGGYTF.

The chain links TRBV7-5 to TRBJ2-1; the D segment call TRBD1 is taken from the table without a DNA check. TRBV7-5 is a pseudogene. The CDR3 consists of 18 residues. CDR3 bases: TGTGCCAGAAGAGACCTAAGGGGCCCTTATGACTCCTACAATGAGCAGTTCTTC. This encodes CARRDLRGPYDSYNEQFF.

The J gene is TRBJ1-1, the V gene TRBV15; no clear D. Germline lookup yields CDR1 LNHNV and CDR2 YYDKDF (reference sequence). Trimming removed 0 bases at V and 6 bases at J, with 8 bases between. CDR3 length: 13 amino acids. CDR3 sequence: CATSRDWGAEAFF. As DNA, the CDR3 is TGTGCCACCAGCAGAGATTGGGGAGCTGAAGCTTTCTTT. The whole variable domain, filled in from reference TRBV15 and TRBJ1-1, reads DAMVIQNPRYQVTQFGKPVTLSCSQTLNHNVMYWYQQKSSQAPKLLFHYYDKDFNNEADTPDNFQSRRPNTSFCFLDIRSPGLGDTAMYLCATSRDWGAEAFFGQGTRLTVV.

The chain carries TRBV15 and TRBJ1-2; D is unclear. Looked up from germline, CDR1 is LNHNV and CDR2 is YYDKDF (reference sequence). V lost 0 bases, J lost 3 bases, and 11 bases lay in between. The CDR3 runs 15 residues. CDR3: CATSRDPIPDYGYTF. DNA of the CDR3: TGTGCCACCAGCAGAGACCCGATACCGGACTATGGCTACACCTTC.

This rearrangement joins TRBV6-6 to TRBJ2-5; 8 bases are shared with TRBD1. Germline CDR1 MNHNY, CDR2 SVGAGI (reference sequence). V shed 6 bases, J shed 5 bases, and the junction held 14 bases outside the gene matches. The CDR3 is 16 residues long. The CDR3 here is CASSSPTGGLLETQYF. The DNA for the CDR3 is TGTGCCAGCAGCTCCCCTACAGGGGGTCTGCTTGAGACCCAGTACTTC.

The rearrangement links TRBV24-1 to TRBJ2-2; 10 nucleotides agree with TRBD1. This CDR3 contains 15 residues. Trimming cost V 5 bases and J 6 bases; bases outside gene matches: 5. The germline CDR1 and CDR2 sequences are KGHDR and SFDVKD. Here the CDR3 DNA reads TGTGCCACCAGTGGGACAGGGGGAAAGTCCGGGGAGCTGTTTTTT. Protein sequence: CATSGTGGKSGELFF.

This clone has just a few counts. The chain links TRBV15 to TRBJ2-2, with a weak D call TRBD1 (5 bases). Trimming left V 3 bases short and J 3 bases short, with 8 bases between. CDR1 LNHNV and CDR2 YYDKDF come from the germline V gene (reference sequence). The length of the CDR3 is 14 residues. CDR3 nucleotide sequence: TGTGCCACCAGCAGGAGACAGTACACCGGGGAGCTGTTTTTT. Its protein is CATSRRQYTGELFF. Supplemented by reference TRBV15 and TRBJ2-2, the full variable domain reads DAMVIQNPRYQVTQFGKPVTLSCSQTLNHNVMYWYQQKSSQAPKLLFHYYDKDFNNEADTPDNFQSRRPNTSFCFLDIRSPGLGDTAMYLCATSRRQYTGELFFGEGSRLTVL.

The gene calls are TRBV28 and TRBJ1-6; TRBD1 agrees at 8 bases. The germline CDR1 and CDR2 sequences are MDHEN and SYDVKM. V lost 6 bases, J lost 6 bases, and 4 bases stayed unmatched. This CDR3 is 14 amino acids long. CDR3 in DNA: TGTGCCAGCAGGGTGGACAGGGCTAATTCACCCCTCCACTTT. Translating gives CASRVDRANSPLHF.

This chain links TRBV5-8 with TRBJ1-2; D is possibly TRBD1 (6 bases). V was cut by 4 bases and J by 8 bases, with 21 bases left in between. CDR3 length: 15 residues. Germline values: CDR1 SGHTS, CDR2 YDEGEE. CDR3 protein: CASSPLWGGQRGYTF. The CDR3 nucleotides are TGTGCCAGCAGCCCCTTGTGGGGGGGGCAGCGCGGCTACACCTTC.

The V gene is TRBV7-9, the J gene TRBJ2-7, with D tentatively TRBD1 (7 bases). Germline V gene data show CDR1 as SEHNR and CDR2 as FQNEAQ (reference sequence). The CDR3 has 15 residues. Trimming took off 8 bases at V and 3 bases at J, with 20 bases between the two ends. Written as DNA, the CDR3 is TGTGCCAGCCCTCCAGGGGGGATCAAGGACTACGAGCAGTACTTC. Residues: CASPPGGIKDYEQYF.

The chain carries TRBV5-1 and TRBJ2-3; maybe TRBD2 (5 bases). This CDR3 has 16 residues. CDR1 is SGHRS, CDR2 YFSETQ, per germline. The V gene lost 0 bases and the J gene lost 2 bases, with 13 bases spanning the gap. The CDR3 is CASSLVRMGATDTQYF. The CDR3 nucleotides read TGCGCCAGCAGCTTGGTACGGATGGGAGCCACAGATACGCAGTATTTT.

This chain joins TRBV7-3 and TRBJ2-3, with D possibly matching TRBD1 (6 bases). The CDR3 is 15 amino acids. Germline CDR1 and CDR2: SGHTA and FQGTGA. The V gene lost 2 bases and the J gene lost 6 bases, with 15 bases spanning the gap. CDR3 bases: TGTGCCAGCAGCTTAGAGGGAACAGGGTCGGATACGCAGTATTTT. Its translation: CASSLEGTGSDTQYF.

The J gene is TRBJ2-3, the V gene TRBV5-1; 13 bases fit TRBD2. The CDR3 runs 19 residues. Germline V lookup: CDR1 SGHRS, CDR2 YFSETQ. Unmatched junction bases numbered 13, after V lost 4 bases and J lost 2 bases. The CDR3 spells CASSPLAGGPSRVTDTQYF. In nucleotides, the CDR3 is TGCGCCAGCAGCCCACTAGCGGGAGGGCCCTCTCGAGTCACAGATACGCAGTATTTT. Using reference TRBV5-1 and TRBJ2-3 for the parts outside the CDR3, the full variable domain is KAGVTQTPRYLIKTRGQQVTLSCSPISGHRSVSWYQQTPGQGLQFLFEYFSETQRNKGNFPGRFSGRQFSNSRSEMNVSTLELGDSALYLCASSPLAGGPSRVTDTQYFGPGTRLTVL.

This clone was observed a single time. The chain employs TRBV14 and TRBJ2-1; 10 bases are a match to TRBD2. V shed 3 bases, J shed 9 bases, and the junction held 5 bases outside the gene matches. Germline V lookup: CDR1 SGHDN, CDR2 FVKESK. This CDR3 comprises 14 residues. The CDR3 region has the DNA TGTGCCAGCAGCCAGTTTAGCGGGAGGTTTGAGCAGTTCTTC. Encoded protein: CASSQFSGRFEQFF.

This chain links TRBV7-2 with TRBJ1-2, with 9 bases fitting TRBD1. Trimming cost V 4 bases and J 2 bases; bases outside gene matches: 14. This CDR3 has 18 residues. Germline V CDR1 and CDR2: SGHTA, FQGNSA. The CDR3: CASSSPARQGVQNYGYTF. For the CDR3, the DNA is TGTGCCAGCAGCTCCCCCGCGAGACAGGGGGTTCAGAACTATGGCTACACCTTC.

This clone was detected only a few times. V and J are TRBV6-5 and TRBJ2-7, with D possibly being TRBD2 (5 bases). Germline values: CDR1 MNHEY, CDR2 SVGAGI. V lost 6 bases to trimming and J lost 3 bases, with 12 bases between them. The CDR3 extends over 13 amino acids. CDR3 sequence (DNA): TGTGCCAGCAGCAAGGACTCTTACTACGAGCAGTACTTC. This sequence encodes CASSKDSYYEQYF.

V gene TRBV5-8 combines with J gene TRBJ2-3; 9 bases fit TRBD2. Germline V CDR1 and CDR2: SGHTS, YDEGEE. There are 18 residues in the CDR3. V was pared by 2 bases and J by 2 bases, with 12 bases of the junction left unmatched. The CDR3 region is CASSFSPGSGGYTDTQYF. In DNA form, the CDR3 reads TGTGCCAGCAGCTTTTCTCCGGGGAGCGGGGGGTACACAGATACGCAGTATTTT.

The chain recombines TRBV19 with TRBJ1-1; 11 bases agree with TRBD1. CDR1 and CDR2 (germline): LNHDA, SQIVND (reference sequence). V lost 2 bases, J lost 7 bases, and 9 bases stayed unmatched. The length of the CDR3 is 16 residues. The CDR3 sequence is CASSIPLGQGGREAFF. CDR3 nucleotide sequence: TGTGCCAGTAGTATACCTCTGGGACAGGGGGGCCGTGAAGCTTTCTTT.

The CDR3 sequence is CASSQGGLEQYF. The CDR3 DNA reads TGTGCCAGCAGTCAGGGGGGACTCGAGCAGTACTTC. The V call is TRBV9, the J call TRBJ2-7; perhaps TRBD1 as D (7 bases). V was clipped by 5 bases and J by 6 bases, with 12 bases between them. The germline gives CDR1 SGDLS, CDR2 YYNGEE. The length of the CDR3 is 12 residues. The variable domain in full, with the rest retrieved from reference TRBV9 and TRBJ2-7, is DSGVTQTPKHLITATGQRVTLRCSPRSGDLSVYWYQQSLDQGLQFLIQYYNGEERAKGNILERFSAQQFPDLHSELNLSSLELGDSALYFCASSQGGLEQYFGPGTRLTVT.